This TCR beta chain was recorded in a study of radiation and T cells in renal cell carcinoma. Turning to the study itself: Nephrectomy followed 15 Gy stereotactic body radiation by 4 weeks.

This clone was detected only once. Its antigen is not known. Produced via immunoSEQ multiplex PCR; TCRdb's table is partial and in-frame only. The sample lists 100,000 to 150,000 clones, more than 75% occurring once. Germline V gene data show CDR1 as LNHDA and CDR2 as SQIVND (reference sequence). J lost 5 bases, V lost 4 bases, and 7 bases had no gene match. This CDR3 has 15 residues. Time point specified: blood 2 weeks post-SBRT. The treatment here: 15 Gy SBRT to primary tumor, nephrectomy 4 weeks later. Radiation-treated patients gave blood at baseline, week 2 and week 4. Clear cell pathology was present in this patient's renal cell carcinoma. Study results and caveats: Top tumor clonotypes rose in blood 2 weeks post-radiation, then contracted.

This chain joins TRBV19 and TRBJ2-7; 11 positions match TRBD1. The clonotype was recovered from a woman between 65 and 79 years old with renal cell carcinoma. Source: blood, taken from a patient whose treatment included radiotherapy and nephrectomy. CDR3 amino acids: CASSNSGQGVHEQYF. In nucleotides, the CDR3 is TGTGCCAGTAGTAACTCGGGACAGGGGGTTCACGAGCAGTACTTC.